This T cell receptor beta chain was recovered during a study of cytomegalovirus exposure and HLA in healthy donors. As for the study in general: T cells numbering about 179 million yielded 100 million to 120 million unique TCR beta sequences in an earlier analysis. General study findings and limits: The likely explanation for a cluster of highly shared sequence variants was sequencing artifact. In vitro experiments confirmed that a few CMV-associated chains were specific for CMV antigens. Within a later analysis, the majority of CMV-associated TCR beta chains appeared HLA-restricted.

V was pared by 4 bases and J by 3 bases, with 6 bases of the junction left unmatched. This CDR3 contains 16 residues. Germline V gives CDR1 SGHRS, CDR2 YFSETQ. The PCR contained 60 Vbeta and 13 Jbeta primers. Sequencing was performed with immunoSEQ multiplex PCR; in TCRdb, only in-frame clones are kept and a portion is missing. The sample has 110,000 to 150,000 clones, about 75% seen once. Of note for this clone: Its antigen is still unknown.

Sequenced sample: PBMCs. The rearrangement uses TRBV5-1 and TRBJ2-7; TRBD2 aligns across 14 bases. This TCR derives from a man aged 25 to 40 in good health and CMV-seronegative. CDR3 DNA sequence: TGCGCCAGCAGCCTGGGACTAGCGGGGGATGACTACGAGCAGTACTTC. As protein: CASSLGLAGDDYEQYF.